This TCR beta chain was captured in a study of blood T cell repertoires in COVID-19. This table comes from immunoSEQ multiplex PCR, and its TCRdb copy is limited to in-frame clones, with some not included. The sample has about 200,000 clones; approximately 84% are singletons. Germline loops: CDR1 LNHDA, CDR2 SQIVND (reference sequence). The junction had 3 bases not matched to a gene; V was cut back by 3 bases and J by 6 bases. CDR3 size: 15 residues. This chain connects TRBV19 to TRBJ1-6, with 9 bases lining up with TRBD1. The source material was peripheral blood. The sequence came from an elderly woman with acute or convalescent COVID-19. The CDR3: CASSIPGQGNSPLHF. For the CDR3, the DNA is TGTGCCAGTAGTATCCCGGGACAGGGTAATTCACCCCTCCACTTT.